This TCR beta chain was sequenced during a study of human T cells and chemical hapten exposure. Across the study: Weekly scalp doses of diphenylcyclopropenone were given to patients during the roughly 24-week study.

This clonotype was found a few times. Its target is unknown. Time point reported: pre-sensitization, week 0. The sample's treatment: therapeutic diphenylcyclopropenone sensitization with weekly scalp DPC. Blood sampling occurred before each patch-test application. General study results and limits: With regard to DPC sensitization, TCRs above 1 in 1000 frequency did not change. Significantly more large CDR3 similarity clusters arose among expanded TCRs than among controls.

TCRdb reprocessed the RACE reads via MiXCR and lists one record per CDR3 protein. The sample contains fewer than 50,000 distinct CDR3 sequences, 6% to 9.5% of which appear only once. This material consisted of whole blood, taken in connection with sensitization to the hapten diphenylcyclopropenone (DPC). The clonotype comes from a woman in her 50s with alopecia areata. Some clones in this sample may be carry-over from other donors' samples.

The CDR3 region is CASSKTGNSGNTIYF. CDR3 DNA sequence: TGTGCCAGCAGTAAAACGGGTAACTCTGGAAACACCATATATTTT. This sequence joins TRBV12-3 or TRBV12-4 and TRBJ1-3; no reliable D call. There are 15 residues in the CDR3. The V and J ends lost 5 bases and 0 bases respectively, with 11 bases between them.